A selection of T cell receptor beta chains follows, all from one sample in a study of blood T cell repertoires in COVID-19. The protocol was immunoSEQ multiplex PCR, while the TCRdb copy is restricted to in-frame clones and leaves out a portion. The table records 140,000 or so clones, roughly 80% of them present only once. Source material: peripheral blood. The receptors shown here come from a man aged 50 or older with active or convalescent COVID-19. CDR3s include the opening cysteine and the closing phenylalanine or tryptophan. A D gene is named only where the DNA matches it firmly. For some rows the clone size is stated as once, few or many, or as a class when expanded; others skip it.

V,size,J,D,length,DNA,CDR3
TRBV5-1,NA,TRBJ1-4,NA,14,TGCGCCAGCAGCTTGGCCTTGGGCGGGGAAAAACTGTTTTTT,CASSLALGGEKLFF
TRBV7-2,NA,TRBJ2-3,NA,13,TGTGCCAGCAGCCTACCTATCAATATGATGCAGTATTTT,CASSLPINMMQYF
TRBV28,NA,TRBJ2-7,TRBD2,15,TGTGCCAGCAGTTCGGGACTAGCGGTTGCCTACGAGCAGTACTTC,CASSSGLAVAYEQYF
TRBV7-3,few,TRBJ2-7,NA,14,TGTGCCAGCAGCTCAGTCCCGGGTTCCTACGAGCAGTACTTC,CASSSVPGSYEQYF
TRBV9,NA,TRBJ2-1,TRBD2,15,TGTGCCAGCAGCCCTAGCGGGATACCTAGCAATGAGCAGTTCTTC,CASSPSGIPSNEQFF
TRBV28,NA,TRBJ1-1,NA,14,TGTGCCAGCGGCCCCGGGGGGGGTATCACTGAAGCTTTCTTT,CASGPGGGITEAFF
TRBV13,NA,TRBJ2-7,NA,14,TGTGCCAGCAGCTTAGGCCACGGGACCTACGAGCAGTACTTC,CASSLGHGTYEQYF
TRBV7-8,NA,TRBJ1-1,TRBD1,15,TGTGCCAGCAGGGGGACAGGGGCACGGGACACTGAAGCTTTCTTT,CASRGTGARDTEAFF
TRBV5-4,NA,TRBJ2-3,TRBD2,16,TGTGCCAGCAGCTTCGGCGCGGGAGGGCGCACAGATACGCAGTATTTT,CASSFGAGGRTDTQYF
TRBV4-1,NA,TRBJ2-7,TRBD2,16,TGCGCCAGCAGCCAGTATAGCGGGGGCCTCTCCTACGAGCAGTACTTC,CASSQYSGGLSYEQYF
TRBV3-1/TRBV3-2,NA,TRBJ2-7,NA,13,TGTGCCAGCAGCCAAGCAGGGTTCTACGAGCAGTACTTC,CASSQAGFYEQYF
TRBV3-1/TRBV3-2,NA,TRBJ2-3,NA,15,TGTGCCAGCAGCCACCGCGGCGGGAGCACAGATACGCAGTATTTT,CASSHRGGSTDTQYF
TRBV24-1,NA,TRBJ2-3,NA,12,TGTGCCACCAGCGAAGGGGTAGATACGCAGTATTTT,CATSEGVDTQYF
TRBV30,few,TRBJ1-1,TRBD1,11,TGTGCCCTAACAGGGGGCACTGAAGCTTTCTTT,CALTGGTEAFF
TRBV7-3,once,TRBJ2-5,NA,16,TGTGCCAGCAGTCACCCGGGGGTTCCCCTACAAGAGACCCAGTACTTC,CASSHPGVPLQETQYF
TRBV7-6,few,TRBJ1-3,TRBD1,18,TGTGCCAGCAGCAGAAATCCCGGGACAGGGGGCTTCGGAAACACCATATATTTT,CASSRNPGTGGFGNTIYF
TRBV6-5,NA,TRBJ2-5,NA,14,TGTGCCAGCAGTTCCTACCGAGGACAAGAGACCCAGTACTTC,CASSSYRGQETQYF
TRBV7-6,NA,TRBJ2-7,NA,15,TGTGCCAGCAGCCTGGACAGAGGGGTCCCCTACGAGCAGTACTTC,CASSLDRGVPYEQYF
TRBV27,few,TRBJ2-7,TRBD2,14,TGTGCCAGCTCTCCTAGCGGGAGCATCAACGAGCAGTACTTC,CASSPSGSINEQYF
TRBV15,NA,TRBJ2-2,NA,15,TGTGCCACCAGCCCGAATAGTCCCAACACCGGGGAGCTGTTTTTT,CATSPNSPNTGELFF
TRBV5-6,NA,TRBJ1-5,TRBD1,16,TGTGCCAGCAACAGAGGGGGCGTAAATTCCAATCAGCCCCAGCATTTT,CASNRGGVNSNQPQHF
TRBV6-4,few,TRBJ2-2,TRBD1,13,TGTGCCAGTCGGGACAGGGGATCCGGGGAGCTGTTTTTT,CASRDRGSGELFF
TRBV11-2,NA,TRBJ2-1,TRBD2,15,TGTGCCAGCAGCTTAGCCCCGGGAGGGCCGAGTGAGCAGTTCTTC,CASSLAPGGPSEQFF
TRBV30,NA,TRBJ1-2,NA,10,TGTGCCTGGGGGCGGAGTGGCTACACCTTC,CAWGRSGYTF
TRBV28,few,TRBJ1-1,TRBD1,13,TGTGCCAGCAGCCTGACAGGGGGCACTGAAGCTTTCTTT,CASSLTGGTEAFF
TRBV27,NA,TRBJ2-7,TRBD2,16,TGTGCCAGCAGACCTAGCGGGAGGGCCAGGAGGTACGAGCAGTACTTC,CASRPSGRARRYEQYF
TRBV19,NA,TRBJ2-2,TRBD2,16,TGTGCCAGTAGTACCCGTAAAGCGGGAGGGACCGGGGAGCTGTTTTTT,CASSTRKAGGTGELFF
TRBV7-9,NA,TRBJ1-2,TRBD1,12,TGTGCCAGCAGCTTGACAGGGCTGGGCTACACCTTC,CASSLTGLGYTF
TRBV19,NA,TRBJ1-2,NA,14,TGTGCCAGTAGTTTGGCAGTTTTTAACTATGGCTACACCTTC,CASSLAVFNYGYTF
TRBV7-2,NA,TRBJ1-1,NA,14,TGTGCCAGCAGCTTAGTGGGAGGGCGCACTGAAGCTTTCTTT,CASSLVGGRTEAFF
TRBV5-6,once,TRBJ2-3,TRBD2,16,TGTGCCAGCAGCCGGGGGAGGGGTGGTGGCACAGATACGCAGTATTTT,CASSRGRGGGTDTQYF
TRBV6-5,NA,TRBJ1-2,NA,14,TGTGCCAGCAGCCGAGACTTTAGCCCCTATGGCTACACCTTC,CASSRDFSPYGYTF
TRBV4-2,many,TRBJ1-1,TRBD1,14,TGTGCCAGCAGCCAAGACAGGGGGTGGACTGAAGCTTTCTTT,CASSQDRGWTEAFF
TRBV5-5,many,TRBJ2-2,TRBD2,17,TGTGCCAGCAGCACCCTACTTAGCGGGAGTGTTAACGGGGAGCTGTTTTTT,CASSTLLSGSVNGELFF